A single sample is the source of the 21 T cell receptor beta chains below, sequenced in a study of cytotoxic CD8 clonotypes in ibrutinib-treated CLL. Sequencing used immunoSEQ multiplex PCR; TCRdb keeps in-frame clones, though not all of them. The sample includes some 290,000 clones, around four fifths seen only once; the top ten take 6.5% to 8.5%. This sample comprised PBMCs, obtained before ibrutinib treatment. Receptors were obtained from a human donor with chronic lymphocytic leukemia.

The chain links TRBV10-3 to TRBJ2-1, with 11 bases matching TRBD2. Germline V gives CDR1 ENHRY, CDR2 SYGVKD. Trimming at V came to 10 bases and at J to 8 bases, leaving 10 bases not matched to a gene. This CDR3 has 14 residues. The CDR3 reads CATLAGGQLDEQFF. DNA for the CDR3: TGTGCCACCTTAGCGGGAGGGCAGCTCGATGAGCAGTTCTTC.

This chain uses TRBV4-3 with TRBJ2-7; D possibly uses TRBD1 or TRBD2 (5 bases each). Germline V gene lookup returns CDR1 LGHNA and CDR2 YSLEER. This CDR3 has 16 amino acids. Trimming shortened V by 1 base and J by 2 bases, and 15 bases separated the two germline ends. CDR3 coding DNA: TGCGCCAGCAGCCAAGGAGTCCACAGGAGGCCCTACGAGCAGTACTTC. Translation: CASSQGVHRRPYEQYF.

The V call is TRBV9, the J call TRBJ2-7, with D tentatively TRBD2 (5 bases). This CDR3 comprises 16 residues. Germline CDR1 is SGDLS and CDR2 is YYNGEE. Between the trimmed V and J ends, which lost 0 bases and 6 bases, there was a span of 19 bases. CDR3 DNA sequence: TGTGCCAGCAGCGTAGGAAAAGTAGGAGGCGCTTCCGAGCAGTACTTC. Amino acid sequence: CASSVGKVGGASEQYF. Full variable domain (rest looked up from reference TRBV9 and TRBJ2-7): DSGVTQTPKHLITATGQRVTLRCSPRSGDLSVYWYQQSLDQGLQFLIQYYNGEERAKGNILERFSAQQFPDLHSELNLSSLELGDSALYFCASSVGKVGGASEQYFGPGTRLTVT.

This clone was picked up one time. The CDR3 loop is CASSPVVGIWGKNIQYF. The CDR3 coding sequence is TGTGCCAGCTCACCAGTAGTGGGCATATGGGGCAAAAACATTCAGTACTTC. This chain joins TRBV18 and TRBJ2-4; no clear D gene. Germline loops: CDR1 KGHSH, CDR2 LQKENI. CDR3 length equals 17 residues. Trimming removed 2 bases at V and 3 bases at J, with 17 bases between. The full variable domain, rest sourced from reference TRBV18 and TRBJ2-4, is NAGVMQNPRHLVRRRGQEARLRCSPMKGHSHVYWYRQLPEEGLKFMVYLQKENIIDESGMPKERFSAEFPKEGPSILRIQQVVRGDSAAYFCASSPVVGIWGKNIQYFGAGTRLSVL.

V usage is TRBV7-6 and J usage is TRBJ1-5; D might be TRBD1 (5 bases). The CDR3 runs 16 residues. Per the germline V gene, CDR1 is SGHVS and CDR2 is FNYEAQ. V dropped 1 base and J dropped 4 bases, with 14 bases sitting between them. CDR3 nucleotides: TGTGCCAGCAGCTTAGATACCGGGGACGGGAATCAGCCCCAGCATTTT. Its translation: CASSLDTGDGNQPQHF.

J is TRBJ2-7 and V is TRBV4-1; the D gene is possibly TRBD2 (6 bases). This CDR3 region has 15 residues. CDR1 is MGHRA, CDR2 YSYEKL, per germline. Trimming pared 1 base from V and 3 bases from J, leaving 13 bases between. The CDR3: CASSQAPREYYEQYF. In DNA form, the CDR3 reads TGCGCCAGCAGCCAAGCCCCTCGGGAGTACTACGAGCAGTACTTC.

This sequence joins TRBV5-6 and TRBJ2-7; D may be TRBD2 (5 bases). Germline assignment: CDR1 SGHDT and CDR2 YYEEEE. The ends were cut back, 4 bases at V and 5 bases at J, with 16 bases in the middle. The CDR3 covers 14 residues. The CDR3: CASSRGLGLNEQYF. The CDR3 nucleotides are TGTGCCAGCAGCCGCGGGCTTGGGCTGAACGAGCAGTACTTC.

The gene calls are TRBV27 and TRBJ2-5; 12 bases line up with TRBD2. The CDR3 totals 18 residues. Looked up from germline, CDR1 is MNHEY and CDR2 is SMNVEV (reference sequence). The J segment lost 0 bases and the V segment lost 4 bases, leaving 9 bases of the junction unmatched. CDR3 sequence reads: CASSSLAGGELYQETQYF. Here the CDR3 DNA reads TGTGCCAGCAGTTCGCTAGCGGGAGGGGAATTATACCAAGAGACCCAGTACTTC.

This chain links TRBV6-1 with TRBJ2-5, with TRBD1 as a possible D gene (5 bases). This CDR3 spans 13 amino acids. Germline assignment: CDR1 MNHNS and CDR2 SASEGT. Trimming removed 7 bases from V and 4 bases from J, with 13 bases in between. CDR3: CASTLQGLETQYF. Written as DNA, the CDR3 is TGTGCCAGCACCCTCCAGGGATTAGAGACCCAGTACTTC.

The chain carries TRBV9 and TRBJ2-1, with D possibly being TRBD1 (9 bases). Germline V gene data show CDR1 as SGDLS and CDR2 as YYNGEE. The V end lost 4 bases, the J end lost 6 bases, and 17 bases lay between the germline ends. CDR3 length: 15 residues. CDR3 sequence reads: CASSRGGQGGNEQFF. The DNA of the CDR3 is TGTGCCAGCAGCCGGGGGGGACAGGGCGGCAATGAGCAGTTCTTC.

This clone has just a few counts. This chain connects TRBV25-1 to TRBJ2-4, with 7 positions matching TRBD2. The CDR3 sequence is 12 residues long. The V and J ends lost 8 bases and 7 bases, in that order; junction bases with no gene match: 5. Germline CDR1 and CDR2: MGHDK and SYGVNS. The CDR3 loop reads CASLGSGNIQYF. CDR3 DNA sequence: TGTGCCAGCCTCGGTAGCGGGAACATTCAGTACTTC.

This clone was observed a handful of times. This rearrangement joins TRBV2 to TRBJ1-1; 7 bases are shared with TRBD1. Trimming removed 6 bases from V and 1 base from J; junction bases left unmatched: 5. Per the germline V gene, CDR1 is SNHLY and CDR2 is FYNNEI. The CDR3 is 14 residues long. The DNA for the CDR3 is TGTGCCAGCAGCGCCCGACAGGGGAACACTGAAGCTTTCTTT. It translates to CASSARQGNTEAFF.

The chain is built from TRBV7-2 and TRBJ1-5; tentatively, D is TRBD1 (6 bases). Germline lookup yields CDR1 SGHTA and CDR2 FQGNSA. CDR3 length: 15 residues. V was pared by 0 bases and J by 1 base, with 7 bases between. The CDR3 bases are TGTGCCAGCAGCTTAGCCAGGGGCAGCAATCAGCCCCAGCATTTT. This gives the protein CASSLARGSNQPQHF. Looking up the rest from reference TRBV7-2 and TRBJ1-5 gives the full variable domain: GAGVSQSPSNKVTEKGKDVELRCDPISGHTALYWYRQSLGQGLEFLIYFQGNSAPDKSGLPSDRFSAERTGGSVSTLTIQRTQQEDSAVYLCASSLARGSNQPQHFGDGTRLSIL.

V is TRBV19 and J is TRBJ1-2, with 10 bases matching TRBD1. Unmatched junction bases numbered 6, after V lost 6 bases and J lost 5 bases. The CDR3 extends over 14 amino acids. Germline CDR1 LNHDA, CDR2 SQIVND (reference sequence). CDR3 sequence (DNA): TGTGCCAGTAGCCTGGACAGGGGGATGTATGGCTACACCTTC. Residues: CASSLDRGMYGYTF. Drawing the rest from reference TRBV19 and TRBJ1-2, the complete variable domain is DGGITQSPKYLFRKEGQNVTLSCEQNLNHDAMYWYRQDPGQGLRLIYYSQIVNDFQKGDIAEGYSVSREKKESFPLTVTSAQKNPTAFYLCASSLDRGMYGYTFGSGTRLTVV.

The chain is built from TRBV30 and TRBJ1-1, with D possibly matching TRBD1 (6 bases). V lost 0 bases and J 10 bases, leaving 18 bases between the germline ends. From germline, CDR1 is GTSNPN and CDR2 SVGIG (reference sequence). The CDR3 covers 14 residues. The CDR3 coding sequence is TGTGCCTGGAGTGTAGGAACAGGGCGACATGGAGCTTTCTTT. It translates to CAWSVGTGRHGAFF. Combining the CDR3 with reference TRBV30 and TRBJ1-1 gives the whole variable domain SQTIHQWPATLVQPVGSPLSLECTVEGTSNPNLYWYRQAAGRGLQLLFYSVGIGQISSEVPQNLSASRPQDRQFILSSKKLLLSDSGFYLCAWSVGTGRHGAFFGQGTRLTVV.

In nucleotides, the CDR3 is TGTGCCAGCAGCCCGCGGGACAGGTCCGTAACCGGGGAGCTGTTTTTT. Residues: CASSPRDRSVTGELFF. The rearrangement joins TRBV9 to TRBJ2-2; 8 bases match TRBD1. Trimming took 4 bases from V and 5 from J; bases not matched to a gene: 10. The CDR3 is 16 amino acids. Germline CDR1 SGDLS, CDR2 YYNGEE.

V and J are TRBV5-6 and TRBJ2-6, with TRBD1 as a possible D gene (6 bases). CDR1 SGHDT and CDR2 YYEEEE come from the germline V gene. The CDR3 covers 16 residues. Trimming cost V 2 bases and J 2 bases, with 11 bases left between them. As DNA, the CDR3 is TGTGCCAGCAGCTTCCTACAGGGCGCTGGGGCCAACGTCCTGACTTTC. It encodes CASSFLQGAGANVLTF. The full variable domain, completed using reference TRBV5-6 and TRBJ2-6, is DAGVTQSPTHLIKTRGQQVTLRCSPKSGHDTVSWYQQALGQGPQFIFQYYEEEERQRGNFPDRFSGHQFPNYSSELNVNALLLGDSALYLCASSFLQGAGANVLTFGAGSRLTVL.

This chain connects TRBV6-5 to TRBJ2-5, with TRBD2 matching 9 bases. This CDR3 comprises 14 residues. Germline trimming cut 6 bases from V and 5 bases from J; bases unmatched to any gene: 7. Germline CDR1 reads MNHEY; CDR2 reads SVGAGI. The CDR3: CASRVAGAGETQYF. CDR3 sequence (DNA): TGTGCCAGCAGGGTAGCGGGAGCTGGGGAGACCCAGTACTTC.

This chain connects TRBV9 to TRBJ2-7, with D possibly being TRBD2 (6 bases). The CDR3 loop spans 16 amino acids. The germline gives CDR1 SGDLS, CDR2 YYNGEE. Trimming removed 0 bases from V and 0 bases from J, with 13 bases in between. The CDR3 region is CASSVAAGLSSYEQYF. The CDR3 DNA reads as TGTGCCAGCAGCGTAGCGGCGGGGCTGAGCTCCTACGAGCAGTACTTC.

This chain uses TRBV5-5 with TRBJ1-4; tentative D call: TRBD1 (5 bases). Germline-derived CDR1 and CDR2 are SGHKS and YYEKEE (reference sequence). The CDR3 covers 15 residues. V was shortened by 0 bases and J by 8 bases, with 14 bases between the two germline ends. The CDR3 loop is CASSLALQVAEKLFF. CDR3 DNA sequence: TGTGCCAGCAGCTTGGCCTTACAGGTTGCCGAAAAACTGTTTTTT.

The V and J genes are TRBV2 and TRBJ1-1; D remains unclear. This CDR3 region has 12 residues. Germline V lookup: CDR1 SNHLY, CDR2 FYNNEI. Between the trimmed V and J ends, which lost 7 bases and 2 bases, there was a span of 8 bases. The CDR3 loop reads CASTRANTEAFF. The DNA for the CDR3 is TGTGCCAGCACAAGGGCCAACACTGAAGCTTTCTTT.